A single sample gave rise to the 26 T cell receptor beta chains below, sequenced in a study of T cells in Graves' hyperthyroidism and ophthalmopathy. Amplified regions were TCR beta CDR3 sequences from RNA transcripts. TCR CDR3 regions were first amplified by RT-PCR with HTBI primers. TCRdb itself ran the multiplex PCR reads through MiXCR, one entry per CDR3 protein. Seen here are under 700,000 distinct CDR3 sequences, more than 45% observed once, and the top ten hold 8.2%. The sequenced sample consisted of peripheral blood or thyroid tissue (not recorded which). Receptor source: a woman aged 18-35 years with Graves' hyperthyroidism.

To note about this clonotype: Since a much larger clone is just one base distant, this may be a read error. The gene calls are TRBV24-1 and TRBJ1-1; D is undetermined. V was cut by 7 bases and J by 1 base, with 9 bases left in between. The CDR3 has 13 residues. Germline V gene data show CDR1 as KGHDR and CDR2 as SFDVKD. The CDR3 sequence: CATSKAGNTEAFF. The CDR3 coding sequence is TGTGCCACCAGCAAAGCAGGGAACACTGAAGCTTTCTTT.

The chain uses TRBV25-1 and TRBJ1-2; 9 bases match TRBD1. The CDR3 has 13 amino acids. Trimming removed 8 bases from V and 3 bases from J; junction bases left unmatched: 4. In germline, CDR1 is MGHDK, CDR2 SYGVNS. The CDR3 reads CASGDRDDYGYTF. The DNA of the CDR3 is TGTGCCAGCGGGGACAGGGACGACTATGGCTACACCTTC.

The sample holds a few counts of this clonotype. CDR3 bases: TGCAGTGCTGGGACCCTTGCAGGGATCAGTGGCTACACCTTC. Its translation is CSAGTLAGISGYTF. The genes are TRBV20-1 and TRBJ1-2, with a possible D match to TRBD1 (5 bases). V dropped 5 bases and J dropped 7 bases, with 20 bases sitting between them. CDR1 DFQATT and CDR2 SNEGSKA come from the germline V gene (reference sequence). This CDR3 is 14 amino acids long.

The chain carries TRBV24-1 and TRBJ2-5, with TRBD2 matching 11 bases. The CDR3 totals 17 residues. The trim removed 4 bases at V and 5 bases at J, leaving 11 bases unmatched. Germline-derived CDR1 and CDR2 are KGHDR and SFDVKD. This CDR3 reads CATSELGLAGEGETQYF. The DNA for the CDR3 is TGTGCCACCAGTGAACTCGGACTAGCGGGTGAGGGGGAGACCCAGTACTTC.

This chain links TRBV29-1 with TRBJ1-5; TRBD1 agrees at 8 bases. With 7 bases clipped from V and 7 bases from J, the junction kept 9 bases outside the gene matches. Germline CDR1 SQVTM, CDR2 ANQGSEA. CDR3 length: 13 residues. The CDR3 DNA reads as TGCAGCGCTAGACAGGGGTTGTGGCAGCCCCAGCATTTT. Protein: CSARQGLWQPQHF.

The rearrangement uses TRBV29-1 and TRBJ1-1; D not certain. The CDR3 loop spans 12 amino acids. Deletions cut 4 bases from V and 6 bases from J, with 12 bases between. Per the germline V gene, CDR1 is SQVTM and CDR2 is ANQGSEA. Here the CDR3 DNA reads TGCAGCGTTGCCCGAGGTAGGTCTGAAGCTTTCTTT. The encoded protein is CSVARGRSEAFF. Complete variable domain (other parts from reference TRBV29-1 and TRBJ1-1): SAVISQKPSRDICQRGTSLTIQCQVDSQVTMMFWYRQQPGQSLTLIATANQGSEATYESGFVIDKFPISRPNLTFSTLTVSNMSPEDSSIYLCSVARGRSEAFFGQGTRLTVV.

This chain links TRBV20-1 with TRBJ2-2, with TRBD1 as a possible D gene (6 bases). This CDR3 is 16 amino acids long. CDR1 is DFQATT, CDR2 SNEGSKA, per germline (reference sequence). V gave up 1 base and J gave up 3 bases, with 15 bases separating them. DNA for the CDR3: TGCAGTGCTAGAGCTTCCGGGACATGGGACACCGGGGAGCTGTTTTTT. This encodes CSARASGTWDTGELFF.

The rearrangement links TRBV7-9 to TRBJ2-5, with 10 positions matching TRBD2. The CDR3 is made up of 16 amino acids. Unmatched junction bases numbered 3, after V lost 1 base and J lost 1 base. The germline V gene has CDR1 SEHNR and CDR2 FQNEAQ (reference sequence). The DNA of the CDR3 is TGTGCCAGCAGCTTAGGATCTAGCGGGAGCCAAGAGACCCAGTACTTC. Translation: CASSLGSSGSQETQYF.

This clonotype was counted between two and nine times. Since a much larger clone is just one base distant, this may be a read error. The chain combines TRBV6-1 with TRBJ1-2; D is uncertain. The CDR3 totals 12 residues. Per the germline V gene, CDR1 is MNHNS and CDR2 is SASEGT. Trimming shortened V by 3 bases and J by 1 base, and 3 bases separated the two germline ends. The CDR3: CASSENNYGYTF. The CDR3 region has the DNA TGTGCCAGCAGTGAGAATAACTATGGCTACACCTTC.

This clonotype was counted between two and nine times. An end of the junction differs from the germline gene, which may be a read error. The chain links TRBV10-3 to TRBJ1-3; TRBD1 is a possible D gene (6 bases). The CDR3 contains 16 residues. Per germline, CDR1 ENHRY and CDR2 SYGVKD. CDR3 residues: CASSAPKGGPGNTIYF. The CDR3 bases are TGTGCCAGCAGTGCCCCAAAAGGGGGGCCTGGAAACACCATATATTTT.

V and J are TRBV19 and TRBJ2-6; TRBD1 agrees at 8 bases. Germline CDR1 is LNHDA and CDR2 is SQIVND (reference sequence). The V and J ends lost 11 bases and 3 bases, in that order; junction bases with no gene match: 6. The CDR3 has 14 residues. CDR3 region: CAAGGGIGANVLTF. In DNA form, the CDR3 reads TGTGCCGCAGGGGGCGGGATTGGGGCCAACGTCCTGACTTTC.

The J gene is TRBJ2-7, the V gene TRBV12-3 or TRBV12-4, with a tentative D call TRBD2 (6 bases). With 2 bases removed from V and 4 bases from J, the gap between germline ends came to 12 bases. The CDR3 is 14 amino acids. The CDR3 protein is CASSLRLARYEQYF. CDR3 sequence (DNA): TGTGCCAGCAGTTTAAGGCTAGCGCGGTACGAGCAGTACTTC.

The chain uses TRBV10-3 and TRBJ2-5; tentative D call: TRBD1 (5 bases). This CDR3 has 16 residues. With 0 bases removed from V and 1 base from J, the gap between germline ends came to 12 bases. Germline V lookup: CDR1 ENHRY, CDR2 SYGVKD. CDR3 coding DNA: TGTGCCATCAGTGAGTCTCGGGCAGGGCCCCAAGAGACCCAGTACTTC. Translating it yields CAISESRAGPQETQYF.

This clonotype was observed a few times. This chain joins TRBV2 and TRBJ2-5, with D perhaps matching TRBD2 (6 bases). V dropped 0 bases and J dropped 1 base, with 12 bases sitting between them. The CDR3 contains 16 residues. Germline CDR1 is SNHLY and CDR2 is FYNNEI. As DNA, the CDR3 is TGTGCCAGCAGTGAAGCCCGGGGAGGCCTCCAAGAGACCCAGTACTTC. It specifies CASSEARGGLQETQYF.

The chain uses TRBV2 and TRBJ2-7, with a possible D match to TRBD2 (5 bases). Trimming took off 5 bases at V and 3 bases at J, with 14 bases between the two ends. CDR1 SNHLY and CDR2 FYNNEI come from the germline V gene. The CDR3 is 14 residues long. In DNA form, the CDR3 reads TGTGCCAGCAGTACCGGGAAGGAAGGCTACGAGCAGTACTTC. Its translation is CASSTGKEGYEQYF.

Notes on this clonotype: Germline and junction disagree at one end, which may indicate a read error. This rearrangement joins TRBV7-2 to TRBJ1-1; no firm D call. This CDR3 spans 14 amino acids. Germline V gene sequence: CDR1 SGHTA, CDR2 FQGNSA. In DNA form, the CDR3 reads TGCGCCAGCAGACGTGTGGTCGGGAACACTGAAGCTTTCTTT. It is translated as CASRRVVGNTEAFF.

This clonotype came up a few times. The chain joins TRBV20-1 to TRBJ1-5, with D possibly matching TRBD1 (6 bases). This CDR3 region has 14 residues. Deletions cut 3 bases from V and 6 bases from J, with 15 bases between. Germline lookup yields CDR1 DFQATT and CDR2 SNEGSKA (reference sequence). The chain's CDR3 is CSASPGTSAQPQHF. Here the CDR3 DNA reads TGCAGTGCTAGCCCCGGGACATCGGCTCAGCCCCAGCATTTT.

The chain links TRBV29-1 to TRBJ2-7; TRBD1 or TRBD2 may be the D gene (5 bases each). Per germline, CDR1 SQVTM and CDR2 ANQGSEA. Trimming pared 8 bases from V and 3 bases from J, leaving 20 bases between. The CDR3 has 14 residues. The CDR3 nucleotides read TGCAGCCATCCGGGGCCGGAGACCTACTACGAGCAGTACTTC. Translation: CSHPGPETYYEQYF.

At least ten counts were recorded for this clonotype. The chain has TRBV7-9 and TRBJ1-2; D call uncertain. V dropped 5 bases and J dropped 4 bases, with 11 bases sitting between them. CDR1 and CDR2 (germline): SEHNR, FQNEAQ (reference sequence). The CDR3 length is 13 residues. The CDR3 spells CASSVNDLYGYTF. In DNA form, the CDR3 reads TGTGCCAGCAGCGTTAATGACCTCTATGGCTACACCTTC.

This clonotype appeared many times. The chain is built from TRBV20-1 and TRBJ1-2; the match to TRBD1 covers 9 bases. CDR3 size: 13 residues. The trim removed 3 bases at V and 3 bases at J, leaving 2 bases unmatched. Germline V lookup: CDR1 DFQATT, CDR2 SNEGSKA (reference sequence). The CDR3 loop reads CSARTGGDYGYTF. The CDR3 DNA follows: TGCAGTGCTAGGACAGGGGGGGACTATGGCTACACCTTC.

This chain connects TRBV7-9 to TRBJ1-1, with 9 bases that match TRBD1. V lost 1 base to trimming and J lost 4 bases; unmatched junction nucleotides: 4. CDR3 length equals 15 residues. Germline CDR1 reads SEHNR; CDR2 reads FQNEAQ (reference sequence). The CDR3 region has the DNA TGTGCCAGCAGCTTAGTGGGACAGGGTTTCACTGAAGCTTTCTTT. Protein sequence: CASSLVGQGFTEAFF.

CDR3: CASSSGTAYSPLHF. CDR3 DNA sequence: TGTGCCAGCAGTTCCGGGACGGCATATTCACCCCTCCACTTT. The chain has TRBV5-4 and TRBJ1-6; D perhaps matches TRBD1 (5 bases). V lost 5 bases and J lost 8, with 14 bases in between. This CDR3 is built from 14 residues. Per germline, CDR1 SGHNT and CDR2 YYREEE (reference sequence).

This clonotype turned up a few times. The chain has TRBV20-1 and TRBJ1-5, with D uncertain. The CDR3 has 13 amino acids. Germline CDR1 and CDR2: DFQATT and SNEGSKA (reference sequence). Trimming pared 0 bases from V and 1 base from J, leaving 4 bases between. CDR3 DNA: TGCAGTGCTAGAGAATCGAGCAATCAGCCCCAGCATTTT. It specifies CSARESSNQPQHF.

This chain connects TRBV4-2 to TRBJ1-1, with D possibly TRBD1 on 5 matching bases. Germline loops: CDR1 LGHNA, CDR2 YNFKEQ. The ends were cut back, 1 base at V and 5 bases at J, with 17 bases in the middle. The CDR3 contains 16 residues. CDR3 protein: CASSQGGTSLGTEAFF. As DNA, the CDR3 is TGTGCCAGCAGCCAAGGTGGGACCAGTCTTGGGACTGAAGCTTTCTTT.

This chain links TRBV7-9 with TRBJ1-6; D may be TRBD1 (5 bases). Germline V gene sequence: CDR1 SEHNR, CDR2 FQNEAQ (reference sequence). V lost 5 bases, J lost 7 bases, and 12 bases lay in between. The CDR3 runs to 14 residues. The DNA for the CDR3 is TGTGCCAGCAGCCTCTGGGACGAGAATTCACCCCTCCACTTT. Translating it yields CASSLWDENSPLHF.

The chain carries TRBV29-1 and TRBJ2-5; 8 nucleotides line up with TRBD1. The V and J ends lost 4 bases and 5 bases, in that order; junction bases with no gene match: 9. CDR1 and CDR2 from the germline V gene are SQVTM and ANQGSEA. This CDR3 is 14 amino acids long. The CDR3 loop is CSVGGQGLGETQYF. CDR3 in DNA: TGCAGCGTTGGAGGACAGGGTTTGGGCGAGACCCAGTACTTC. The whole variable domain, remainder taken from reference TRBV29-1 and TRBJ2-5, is SAVISQKPSRDICQRGTSLTIQCQVDSQVTMMFWYRQQPGQSLTLIATANQGSEATYESGFVIDKFPISRPNLTFSTLTVSNMSPEDSSIYLCSVGGQGLGETQYFGPGTRLLVL.